Sequencing of this T cell receptor beta chain was carried out in a study of cytomegalovirus exposure and HLA in healthy donors. With regard to this clone: No antigen is known for it.

The study, taken as a whole, reports: Near-uniform donor sequencing depth was presumed by presence/absence analyses.

A multiplex PCR was run with 60 Vbeta primers and 13 Jbeta primers. Data came from immunoSEQ multiplex PCR; TCRdb stores just in-frame clones and leaves some out. The repertoire holds approximately 170,000 clones, with roughly 73% as singletons. This sequence originates from a female donor in good health and CMV-seronegative. Sequenced material: PBMCs.

The CDR3, as DNA: TGTGCCAGCAGACTAGCGGGAGGGCCGTGGGAGCAGTACTTC. This gives the protein CASRLAGGPWEQYF. This sequence joins TRBV14 and TRBJ2-7, with 13 nucleotides matching TRBD2. CDR3 length: 14 residues. V dropped 6 bases and J dropped 7; count of bases not matched to a gene: 6. The germline gives CDR1 SGHDN, CDR2 FVKESK.